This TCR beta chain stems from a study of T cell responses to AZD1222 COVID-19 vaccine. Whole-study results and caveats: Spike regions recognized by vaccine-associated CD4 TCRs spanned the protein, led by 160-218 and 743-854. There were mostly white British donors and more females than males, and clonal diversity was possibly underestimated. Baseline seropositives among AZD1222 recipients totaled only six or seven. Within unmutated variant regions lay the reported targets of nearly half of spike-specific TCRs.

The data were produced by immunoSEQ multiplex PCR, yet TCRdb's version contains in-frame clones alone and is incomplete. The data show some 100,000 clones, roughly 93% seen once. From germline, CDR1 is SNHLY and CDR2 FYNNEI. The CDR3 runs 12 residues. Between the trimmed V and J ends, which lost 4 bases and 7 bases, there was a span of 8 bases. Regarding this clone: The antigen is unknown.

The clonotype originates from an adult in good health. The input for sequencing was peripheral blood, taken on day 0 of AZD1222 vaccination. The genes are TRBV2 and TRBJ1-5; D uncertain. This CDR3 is CASSGLSQPQHF. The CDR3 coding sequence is TGTGCCAGCAGTGGGCTCTCGCAGCCCCAGCATTTT.